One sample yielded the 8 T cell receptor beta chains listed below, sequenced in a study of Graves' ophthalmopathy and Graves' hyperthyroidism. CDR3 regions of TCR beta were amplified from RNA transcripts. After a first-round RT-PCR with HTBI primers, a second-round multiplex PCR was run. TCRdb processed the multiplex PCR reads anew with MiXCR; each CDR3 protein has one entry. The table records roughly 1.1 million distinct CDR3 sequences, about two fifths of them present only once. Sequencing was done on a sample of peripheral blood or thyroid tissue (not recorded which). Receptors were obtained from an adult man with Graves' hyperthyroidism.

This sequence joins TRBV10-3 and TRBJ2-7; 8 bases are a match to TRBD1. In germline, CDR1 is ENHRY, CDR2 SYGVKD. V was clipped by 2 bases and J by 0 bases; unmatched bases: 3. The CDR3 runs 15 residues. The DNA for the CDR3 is TGTGCCATCAGTGAGCCGGACAGGGACTCCTACGAGCAGTACTTC. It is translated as CAISEPDRDSYEQYF.

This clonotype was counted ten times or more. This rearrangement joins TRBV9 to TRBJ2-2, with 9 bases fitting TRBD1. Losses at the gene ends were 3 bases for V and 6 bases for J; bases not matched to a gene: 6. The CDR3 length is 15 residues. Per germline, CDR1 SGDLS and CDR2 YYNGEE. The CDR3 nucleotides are TGTGCCAGCAGCGCCGGACAGGGGTGGGCCGGGGAGCTGTTTTTT. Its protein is CASSAGQGWAGELFF.

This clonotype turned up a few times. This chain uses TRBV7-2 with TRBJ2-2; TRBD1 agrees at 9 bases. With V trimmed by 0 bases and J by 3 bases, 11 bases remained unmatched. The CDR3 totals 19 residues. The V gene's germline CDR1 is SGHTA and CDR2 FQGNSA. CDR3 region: CASSLALKPGQGDTGELFF. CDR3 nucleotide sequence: TGTGCCAGCAGCTTAGCCCTAAAACCGGGACAGGGAGACACCGGGGAGCTGTTTTTT.

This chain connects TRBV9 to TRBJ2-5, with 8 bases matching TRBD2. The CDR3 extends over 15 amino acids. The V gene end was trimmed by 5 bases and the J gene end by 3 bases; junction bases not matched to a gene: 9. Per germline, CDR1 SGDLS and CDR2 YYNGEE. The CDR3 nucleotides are TGTGCCAGCAGGAAAAGGCGGGGGGCCGAAGAGACCCAGTACTTC. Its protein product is CASRKRRGAEETQYF.

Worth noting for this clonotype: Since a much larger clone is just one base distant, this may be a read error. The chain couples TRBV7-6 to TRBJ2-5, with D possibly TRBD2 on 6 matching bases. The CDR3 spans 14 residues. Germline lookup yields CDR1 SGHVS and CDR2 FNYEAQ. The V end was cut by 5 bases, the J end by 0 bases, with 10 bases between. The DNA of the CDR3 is TGTGCCAGCAGCCCGGCGGGATACCAAGAGACCCAGTACTTC. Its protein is CASSPAGYQETQYF. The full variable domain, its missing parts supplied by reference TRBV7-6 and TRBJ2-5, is GAGVSQSPRYKVTKRGQDVALRCDPISGHVSLYWYRQALGQGPEFLTYFNYEAQQDKSGLPNDRFSAERPEGSISTLTIQRTEQRDSAMYRCASSPAGYQETQYFGPGTRLLVL.

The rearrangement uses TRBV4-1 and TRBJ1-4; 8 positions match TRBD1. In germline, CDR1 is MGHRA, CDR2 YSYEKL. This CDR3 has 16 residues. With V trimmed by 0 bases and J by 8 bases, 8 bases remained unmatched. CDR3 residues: CASSQDPTGVGEKLFF. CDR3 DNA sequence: TGCGCCAGCAGCCAAGACCCGACAGGGGTTGGAGAAAAACTGTTTTTT.

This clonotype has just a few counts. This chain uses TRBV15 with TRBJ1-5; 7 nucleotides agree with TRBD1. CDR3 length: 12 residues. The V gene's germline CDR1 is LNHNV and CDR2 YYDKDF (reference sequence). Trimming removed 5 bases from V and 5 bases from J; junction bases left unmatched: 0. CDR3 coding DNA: TGTGCCACCAGCGGACAGGATCAGCCCCAGCATTTT. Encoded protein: CATSGQDQPQHF. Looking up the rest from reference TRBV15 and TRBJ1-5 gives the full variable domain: DAMVIQNPRYQVTQFGKPVTLSCSQTLNHNVMYWYQQKSSQAPKLLFHYYDKDFNNEADTPDNFQSRRPNTSFCFLDIRSPGLGDTAMYLCATSGQDQPQHFGDGTRLSIL.

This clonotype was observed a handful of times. The CDR3 DNA sequence: TGTGCCAGCAGTGGGGACAGGGGTGAGGAGCAGTACTTC. It is translated as CASSGDRGEEQYF. V gene TRBV28 combines with J gene TRBJ2-7, with TRBD1 identical over 10 bases. V gave up 5 bases and J gave up 7 bases; unmatched junction bases: 5. This CDR3 region has 13 residues. Germline V CDR1 and CDR2: MDHEN, SYDVKM. Combining the CDR3 with reference TRBV28 and TRBJ2-7 gives the whole variable domain DVKVTQSSRYLVKRTGEKVFLECVQDMDHENMFWYRQDPGLGLRLIYFSYDVKMKEKGDIPEGYSVSREKKERFSLILESASTNQTSMYLCASSGDRGEEQYFGPGTRLTVT.